Given below is one T cell receptor (beta chain) in context. The data were obtained in a study of blood T cell repertoires in COVID-19. Study information: T cells, B-cell-depleted T cells, or PBMCs provided the cDNA or gDNA that served as material.

In the authors' methods: Reference gene primer amplification yielded estimated nucleated cell counts. Method: immunoSEQ multiplex PCR; TCRdb's copy keeps in-frame clones and lacks some. V and J calls plus clone size are reproduced from that table; the DNA served to infer D and trimming. Found here are about 68,000 clones, 85% to 90% of them singletons; the top ten hold around 4%. Germline CDR1 MNHEY, CDR2 SVGEGT. J was trimmed by 0 bases and V by 2 bases; bases with no gene match: 9. This CDR3 contains 17 residues. This clonotype was obtained from a man aged 45 to 65 with acute or convalescent COVID-19. Sequenced input: peripheral blood. The chain couples TRBV6-2 or TRBV6-3 to TRBJ2-7; 8 bases are shared with TRBD2. The CDR3 coding sequence is TGTGCCAGCAGTTACCAGCTAGCGGGTTCCCCCTCCTACGAGCAGTACTTC. This codes for CASSYQLAGSPSYEQYF.